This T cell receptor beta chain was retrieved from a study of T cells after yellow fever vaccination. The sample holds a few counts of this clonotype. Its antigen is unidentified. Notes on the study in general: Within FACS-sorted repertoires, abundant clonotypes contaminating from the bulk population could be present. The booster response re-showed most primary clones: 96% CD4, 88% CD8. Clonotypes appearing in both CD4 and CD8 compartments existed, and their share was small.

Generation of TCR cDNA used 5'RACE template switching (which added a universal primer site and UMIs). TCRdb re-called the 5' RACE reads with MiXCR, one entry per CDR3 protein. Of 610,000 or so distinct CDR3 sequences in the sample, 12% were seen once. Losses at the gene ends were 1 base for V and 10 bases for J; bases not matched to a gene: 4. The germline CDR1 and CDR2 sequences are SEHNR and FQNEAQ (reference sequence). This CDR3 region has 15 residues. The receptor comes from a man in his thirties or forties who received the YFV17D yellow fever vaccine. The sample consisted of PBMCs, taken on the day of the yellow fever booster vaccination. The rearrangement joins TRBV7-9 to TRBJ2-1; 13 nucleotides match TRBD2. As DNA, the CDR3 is TGTGCCAGCAGCTTAGAGGGACTAGCGGGATTGGAGCAGTTCTTC. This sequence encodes CASSLEGLAGLEQFF.